What follows are 20 T cell receptor beta chains derived from one specimen sequenced in a study of human T cells and chemical hapten exposure. Sample time point: patch test 1, 2 weeks after DPC sensitization. The treatment denotes: therapeutic diphenylcyclopropenone sensitization with weekly scalp DPC. TCRdb analysed the RACE reads with MiXCR anew, one entry per CDR3 protein. The table lists approximately 74,000 distinct CDR3 sequences, about 31% of them singletons, with approximately 9.1% in the top ten. The sample consisted of whole blood, taken in connection with sensitization to the hapten diphenylcyclopropenone (DPC). The receptors were sampled from a man aged 40-55 years with alopecia areata. Some clones in this sample may be carry-over from other donors' samples.

This clonotype was detected many times. V is TRBV27 and J is TRBJ2-1, with 9 bases aligning to TRBD2. CDR1 MNHEY and CDR2 SMNVEV come from the germline V gene (reference sequence). V lost 8 bases and J lost 0; bases outside the gene matches: 5. The CDR3 has 15 amino acids. The CDR3 DNA reads TGTGCCAGCTCCGGACTAGCGATCTCCTACAATGAGCAGTTCTTC. Its translation is CASSGLAISYNEQFF.

Here the CDR3 reads CASSHGEGDDTQYF. CDR3 bases: TGCGCCAGCAGCCACGGGGAAGGGGACGATACGCAGTATTTT. V gene TRBV4-3 combines with J gene TRBJ2-3; TRBD1 or TRBD2 may be the D gene (5 bases each). V was shortened by 3 bases and J by 6 bases, with 13 bases between the two germline ends. The germline V gene has CDR1 LGHNA and CDR2 YSLEER. CDR3 length: 14 residues.

The chain carries TRBV6-2 or TRBV6-3 and TRBJ2-2; D is possibly TRBD2 (5 bases). This CDR3 region has 15 residues. With 4 bases removed from V and 0 bases from J, the gap between germline ends came to 9 bases. The germline CDR1 and CDR2 sequences are MNHEY and SVGEGT. CDR3 region: CASSSPGTNTGELFF. The DNA for the CDR3 is TGTGCCAGCAGTTCCCCCGGGACGAACACCGGGGAGCTGTTTTTT.

V and J are TRBV6-5 and TRBJ1-2; D unresolved. V was trimmed by 5 bases and J by 6 bases, leaving 10 bases between them. Germline V gene sequence: CDR1 MNHEY, CDR2 SVGAGI. This CDR3 comprises 12 residues. The chain's CDR3 is CASSLGGDGYTF. CDR3 DNA: TGTGCCAGCAGTCTGGGTGGGGATGGCTACACCTTC.

This sequence joins TRBV6-1 and TRBJ2-2, with D perhaps matching TRBD1 (5 bases). Germline CDR1 is MNHNS and CDR2 is SASEGT. Trimming stripped 8 bases from V and 4 bases from J, with 11 bases between. This CDR3 comprises 13 residues. The CDR3 nucleotides read TGTGCCAGCCGAGCAGGGATCACCGGGGAGCTGTTTTTT. Its translation: CASRAGITGELFF.

This chain links TRBV5-1 with TRBJ2-5, with a weak D call TRBD2 (6 bases). Between the trimmed V and J ends, which lost 4 bases and 3 bases, there was a span of 10 bases. The CDR3 sequence is 13 residues long. Germline-derived CDR1 and CDR2 are SGHRS and YFSETQ. CDR3 DNA: TGCGCCAGCAGCGGCGGGACTGAAGAGACCCAGTACTTC. It is translated as CASSGGTEETQYF.

The V call is TRBV30, the J call TRBJ1-1; 8 bases fit TRBD1. After removal of 3 bases from V and 8 bases from J, the junction contained 8 bases not matched to a gene. This CDR3 has 13 amino acids. CDR1 is GTSNPN and CDR2 is SVGIG in the germline V gene (reference sequence). The chain's CDR3 is CAWSWTGSEEAFF. The DNA of the CDR3 is TGTGCCTGGAGCTGGACAGGGTCGGAGGAAGCTTTCTTT.

This clonotype occurred a few times. The CDR3 reads CATSDVVAETQYF. The CDR3 DNA sequence: TGTGCCACCAGTGATGTGGTAGCAGAGACCCAGTACTTC. The chain recombines TRBV24-1 with TRBJ2-5, with D uncertain. The CDR3 runs to 13 residues. V lost 3 bases and J lost 4, with 8 bases in between. Germline CDR1 KGHDR, CDR2 SFDVKD.

This clonotype showed up just a few times. The chain employs TRBV12-3 or TRBV12-4 and TRBJ1-3, with TRBD1 matching 9 bases. The CDR3 covers 16 residues. With V trimmed by 5 bases and J by 4 bases, 9 bases remained unmatched. The CDR3: CASSPLGGQGGNTIYF. CDR3 nucleotides: TGTGCCAGCAGTCCCCTCGGGGGACAGGGAGGAAACACCATATATTTT.

This chain links TRBV27 with TRBJ2-7; 9 bases map to TRBD1. Germline CDR1 reads MNHEY; CDR2 reads SMNVEV (reference sequence). The CDR3 sequence is 15 residues long. V gave up 0 bases and J gave up 2 bases; unmatched junction bases: 2. Here the CDR3 reads CASSLSWTGAYEQYF. CDR3 DNA sequence: TGTGCCAGCAGTTTATCGTGGACAGGGGCCTACGAGCAGTACTTC.

This clonotype was seen many times. This chain uses TRBV4-2 with TRBJ1-5, with D hard to call. Germline CDR1 reads LGHNA; CDR2 reads YNFKEQ. V gave up 0 bases and J gave up 8 bases, with 23 bases separating them. The CDR3 extends over 18 amino acids. CDR3 protein: CASSQDLPAGISGEPQHF. CDR3 coding DNA: TGTGCCAGCAGCCAAGACCTGCCCGCGGGTATCTCCGGAGAGCCCCAGCATTTT.

The chain joins TRBV5-6 to TRBJ1-5; maybe TRBD1 (6 bases). The CDR3 spans 14 residues. V gave up 5 bases and J gave up 6 bases, with 15 bases separating them. From germline, CDR1 is SGHDT and CDR2 YYEEEE. As DNA, the CDR3 is TGTGCCAGCAGTCTGGGGGCAGGGAGTCAGCCCCAGCATTTT. It translates to CASSLGAGSQPQHF.

This chain connects TRBV6-5 to TRBJ1-1; D is ambiguous. Trimming removed 4 bases from V and 1 base from J, with 7 bases in between. Germline CDR1 reads MNHEY; CDR2 reads SVGAGI. The CDR3 consists of 13 residues. The CDR3 bases are TGTGCCAGCAGTTTGCGGGCGAACACTGAAGCTTTCTTT. Encoded protein: CASSLRANTEAFF.

This chain links TRBV30 with TRBJ2-7; possibly TRBD1 for D (6 bases). Trimming removed 3 bases from V and 4 bases from J, with 16 bases in between. Germline assignment: CDR1 GTSNPN and CDR2 SVGIG (reference sequence). This CDR3 comprises 14 residues. The chain's CDR3 is CAWSDFRDRYEQYF. The CDR3, as DNA: TGTGCCTGGAGCGACTTTCGCGACAGGTACGAGCAGTACTTC.

The rearrangement uses TRBV28 and TRBJ1-4, with 7 bases that match TRBD1. This CDR3 region has 13 residues. The trim removed 1 base at V and 8 bases at J, leaving 1 base unmatched. Looked up from germline, CDR1 is MDHEN and CDR2 is SYDVKM. In DNA form, the CDR3 reads TGTGCCAGCAGTTTATACAGGGGAGAAAAACTGTTTTTT. This gives the protein CASSLYRGEKLFF.

There are a few counts of this clonotype. The V gene is TRBV7-3, the J gene TRBJ2-1; 7 positions agree with TRBD1. The CDR3 has 14 residues. Germline lookup yields CDR1 SGHTA and CDR2 FQGTGA. Unmatched junction bases numbered 7, after V lost 5 bases and J lost 6 bases. The DNA for the CDR3 is TGTGCCAGCAGCAAGGGGGACAGCCGCAATGAGCAGTTCTTC. As protein: CASSKGDSRNEQFF.

This clonotype was detected only a few times. This chain joins TRBV24-1 and TRBJ2-3; 9 nucleotides align to TRBD1. Germline V CDR1 and CDR2: KGHDR, SFDVKD. J lost 2 bases, V lost 5 bases, and 16 bases had no gene match. The CDR3 consists of 19 residues. CDR3 in amino acids: CATSAFKGPGTGSTDTQYF. The DNA for the CDR3 is TGTGCCACCAGTGCTTTCAAGGGCCCCGGGACAGGGTCCACAGATACGCAGTATTTT.

In this sample, this clonotype turned up a few times. V usage is TRBV5-6 and J usage is TRBJ2-1; 7 positions agree with TRBD1. The CDR3 runs to 18 residues. The J segment lost 7 bases and the V segment lost 3 bases, leaving 19 bases of the junction unmatched. CDR1 is SGHDT and CDR2 is YYEEEE in the germline V gene. The CDR3 bases are TGTGCCAGCAGCTCCGAAGAGGACAGGCCGGCCATGAAGAATGAGCAGTTCTTC. Its protein is CASSSEEDRPAMKNEQFF.

The chain links TRBV5-1 to TRBJ2-6, with D perhaps TRBD2 (6 bases). CDR1 is SGHRS and CDR2 is YFSETQ in the germline V gene. This CDR3 region has 18 residues. The V gene lost 0 bases and the J gene lost 1 base, with 14 bases spanning the gap. The CDR3 loop is CASSLAGLRPSGANVLTF. CDR3 nucleotides: TGCGCCAGCAGCTTGGCGGGACTCCGACCATCTGGGGCCAACGTCCTGACTTTC. The variable domain in full, with the rest retrieved from reference TRBV5-1 and TRBJ2-6, is KAGVTQTPRYLIKTRGQQVTLSCSPISGHRSVSWYQQTPGQGLQFLFEYFSETQRNKGNFPGRFSGRQFSNSRSEMNVSTLELGDSALYLCASSLAGLRPSGANVLTFGAGSRLTVL.

The table lists this clonotype with a few counts. The rearrangement uses TRBV28 and TRBJ2-1; TRBD2 agrees at 11 bases. Looked up from germline, CDR1 is MDHEN and CDR2 is SYDVKM. V lost 5 bases, J lost 6 bases, and 3 bases stayed unmatched. The length of the CDR3 is 14 residues. CDR3 nucleotides: TGTGCCAGCAGTAAGGGACTAGCGGCCAATGAGCAGTTCTTC. This gives the protein CASSKGLAANEQFF.